The 27 T cell receptor beta chains below all came from one sample that was sequenced in a study of CD8+ T cells in alopecia areata. RNA extraction and reverse transcription yielded cDNA as sequencing template. Generated by immunoSEQ multiplex PCR, the TCRdb table keeps only in-frame clones and is missing some. The sample includes about 150,000 clones, under 60% of them seen just once. Sequenced material: CD8+ T cells sorted from blood, taken at week 0. The receptor set was obtained from a human donor with alopecia areata.

The chain joins TRBV30 to TRBJ2-7; D not certain. Trimming left V 2 bases short and J 0 bases short, with 8 bases between. The CDR3 runs to 13 residues. The germline CDR1 and CDR2 sequences are GTSNPN and SVGIG (reference sequence). The CDR3 DNA reads TGTGCCTGGAGTTCTGACAACTCCTACGAGCAGTACTTC. This codes for CAWSSDNSYEQYF.

The chain employs TRBV4-3 and TRBJ2-5, with no clear D. Germline CDR1 reads LGHNA; CDR2 reads YSLEER. This CDR3 spans 15 amino acids. The V and J ends lost 0 bases and 0 bases respectively, with 8 bases between them. In nucleotides, the CDR3 is TGCGCCAGCAGCCAAGATTGGCCTAACCAAGAGACCCAGTACTTC. It encodes CASSQDWPNQETQYF.

This clone was seen once. The chain recombines TRBV6-6 with TRBJ1-4; no reliable D call. The V gene lost 10 bases and the J gene lost 6 bases, with 15 bases spanning the gap. The CDR3 runs to 13 residues. Germline loops: CDR1 MNHNY, CDR2 SVGAGI (reference sequence). CDR3: CATQTDEDEKLFF. The CDR3 coding sequence is TGTGCCACCCAAACTGACGAAGATGAAAAACTGTTTTTT.

V and J are TRBV19 and TRBJ1-6; D is possibly TRBD1 (6 bases). The germline V gene encodes CDR1 LNHDA and CDR2 SQIVND (reference sequence). With 5 bases removed from V and 8 bases from J, the gap between germline ends came to 19 bases. This CDR3 contains 16 residues. The CDR3 is CASSSGQPKGYSPLHF. The CDR3 nucleotides read TGTGCCAGTAGTTCAGGACAGCCTAAAGGATATTCACCCCTCCACTTT.

V usage is TRBV10-3 and J usage is TRBJ2-1; D is unresolved. Germline CDR1 reads ENHRY; CDR2 reads SYGVKD. This CDR3 contains 15 residues. V shed 3 bases and J shed 2 bases, with 11 bases lying between them. The CDR3 DNA sequence: TGTGCCATCAGTGAAGCCCTGGGCCCCTACAATGAGCAGTTCTTC. This gives the protein CAISEALGPYNEQFF.

This clone has just a few counts. The chain has TRBV2 and TRBJ1-1; 10 bases fit TRBD1. The CDR3 length is 15 residues. The germline CDR1 and CDR2 sequences are SNHLY and FYNNEI. The V segment lost 3 bases and the J segment 4 bases; nucleotides outside the gene matches: 5. The CDR3 spells CASSDWTGGFTEAFF. The CDR3 bases are TGTGCCAGCAGTGACTGGACAGGGGGATTCACTGAAGCTTTCTTT.

The sample holds a few counts of this clone. V usage is TRBV4-3 and J usage is TRBJ2-1; 9 bases fit TRBD2. V gave up 1 base and J gave up 0 bases; unmatched junction bases: 7. The CDR3 spans 18 residues. CDR1 and CDR2 from the germline V gene are LGHNA and YSLEER. CDR3 DNA: TGCGCCAGCAGCCAAGGGGCTAGCGGGAAGAGCTCCTACAATGAGCAGTTCTTC. This gives the protein CASSQGASGKSSYNEQFF.

V gene TRBV9 combines with J gene TRBJ2-3, with D uncertain. The V end lost 6 bases, the J end lost 1 base, and 12 bases lay between the germline ends. This CDR3 comprises 14 residues. Germline V gene sequence: CDR1 SGDLS, CDR2 YYNGEE. The DNA for the CDR3 is TGTGCCAGCACCCTGGAAGGAGGCACAGATACGCAGTATTTT. It is translated as CASTLEGGTDTQYF. Supplemented by reference TRBV9 and TRBJ2-3, the full variable domain reads DSGVTQTPKHLITATGQRVTLRCSPRSGDLSVYWYQQSLDQGLQFLIQYYNGEERAKGNILERFSAQQFPDLHSELNLSSLELGDSALYFCASTLEGGTDTQYFGPGTRLTVL.

This sequence joins TRBV2 and TRBJ2-1; D might be TRBD2 (5 bases). CDR1 and CDR2 (germline): SNHLY, FYNNEI. This CDR3 region has 14 residues. V was trimmed by 2 bases and J by 2 bases, leaving 7 bases between them. This chain's CDR3 is CASSEKGAYNEQFF. DNA of the CDR3: TGTGCCAGCAGTGAAAAGGGAGCCTACAATGAGCAGTTCTTC. Complete variable domain (other parts from reference TRBV2 and TRBJ2-1): EPEVTQTPSHQVTQMGQEVILRCVPISNHLYFYWYRQILGQKVEFLVSFYNNEISEKSEIFDDQFSVERPDGSNFTLKIRSTKLEDSAMYFCASSEKGAYNEQFFGPGTRLTVL.

The chain uses TRBV4-3 and TRBJ2-5, with D tentatively TRBD2 (5 bases). Trimming stripped 4 bases from V and 1 base from J, with 13 bases between. The CDR3 length is 15 residues. Looked up from germline, CDR1 is LGHNA and CDR2 is YSLEER. CDR3 sequence reads: CASSPSVGSQETQYF. The CDR3 DNA is TGCGCCAGCAGCCCATCTGTGGGGAGCCAAGAGACCCAGTACTTC.

This clone has ten or more counts. The rearrangement links TRBV7-3 to TRBJ2-7; D gene unclear. V lost 6 bases and J 0 bases, leaving 12 bases between the germline ends. Looked up from germline, CDR1 is SGHTA and CDR2 is FQGTGA. The CDR3 length is 14 residues. CDR3 nucleotide sequence: TGTGCCAGCAGGACTCGCGGAACCTCCTACGAGCAGTACTTC. It encodes CASRTRGTSYEQYF.

The chain recombines TRBV6-4 with TRBJ2-1, with unresolved D. Germline loops: CDR1 MRHNA, CDR2 SNTAGT. V lost 2 bases, J lost 0 bases, and 5 bases lay in between. The CDR3 runs to 14 residues. For the CDR3, the DNA is TGTGCCAGCAGTGACCCATCCTCCTACAATGAGCAGTTCTTC. The encoded protein is CASSDPSSYNEQFF.

J is TRBJ2-7 and V is TRBV19; 9 nucleotides agree with TRBD1. The CDR3 totals 14 residues. J gave up 2 bases and V 5 bases, and 4 bases lay outside the gene matches. The germline V gene encodes CDR1 LNHDA and CDR2 SQIVND (reference sequence). The CDR3 bases are TGTGCCAGTAGTCCGGGACAGGGAGCCTACGAGCAGTACTTC. Residues: CASSPGQGAYEQYF. Combining the CDR3 with reference TRBV19 and TRBJ2-7 gives the whole variable domain DGGITQSPKYLFRKEGQNVTLSCEQNLNHDAMYWYRQDPGQGLRLIYYSQIVNDFQKGDIAEGYSVSREKKESFPLTVTSAQKNPTAFYLCASSPGQGAYEQYFGPGTRLTVT.

For the CDR3, the DNA is TGTGCCTGGGCCCGGGACACCATCTACGAGCAGTACTTC. Protein product: CAWARDTIYEQYF. This chain links TRBV30 with TRBJ2-7; perhaps TRBD1 as D (6 bases). Trimming cost V 5 bases and J 3 bases, with 14 bases left between them. CDR1 is GTSNPN and CDR2 is SVGIG in the germline V gene (reference sequence). CDR3 size: 13 residues. The whole variable domain, remainder taken from reference TRBV30 and TRBJ2-7, is SQTIHQWPATLVQPVGSPLSLECTVEGTSNPNLYWYRQAAGRGLQLLFYSVGIGQISSEVPQNLSASRPQDRQFILSSKKLLLSDSGFYLCAWARDTIYEQYFGPGTRLTVT.

About this clone: A far larger clone is a single base away, which makes a read error likely. CDR3 sequence (DNA): TGCAGCGTTGTTGAAGTGGGCAAATACTATGGCTACACCTTC. Its translation: CSVVEVGKYYGYTF. V is TRBV29-1 and J is TRBJ1-2; D remains unclear. The length of the CDR3 is 14 residues. Germline V gives CDR1 SQVTM, CDR2 ANQGSEA. V lost 4 bases, J lost 3 bases, and 15 bases lay in between.

CDR3 DNA: TGTGCCAGCAGTTCCCTTGGGGGCCAATACGAGCAGTACTTC. Translated: CASSSLGGQYEQYF. This chain links TRBV27 with TRBJ2-7, with a weak D call TRBD1 (6 bases). There are 14 residues in the CDR3. The germline V gene has CDR1 MNHEY and CDR2 SMNVEV (reference sequence). Trimming removed 4 bases at V and 4 bases at J, with 14 bases between.

The J gene is TRBJ1-1, the V gene TRBV23-1, with D possibly TRBD1 on 6 matching bases. TRBV23-1 is labeled an ORF, and its function is uncertain. This CDR3 comprises 13 residues. Trimming took off 4 bases at V and 10 bases at J, with 16 bases between the two ends. The CDR3 reads CASSPLAGAGAFF. The CDR3 nucleotides read TGCGCCAGCAGTCCCCTCGCGGGGGCAGGAGCTTTCTTT.

This chain connects TRBV14 to TRBJ1-1; D gene unclear. The CDR3 loop spans 18 amino acids. In germline, CDR1 is SGHDN, CDR2 FVKESK. Between the trimmed V and J ends, which lost 0 bases and 1 base, there was a span of 18 bases. The CDR3 nucleotides read TGTGCCAGCAGCCAAGATATTGTTCCGCGGACTGGGAACACTGAAGCTTTCTTT. Amino acids: CASSQDIVPRTGNTEAFF.

The chain carries TRBV7-8 and TRBJ1-5; D is ambiguous. Trimming stripped 1 base from V and 4 bases from J, with 8 bases between. CDR1 is SGHVS, CDR2 FQNEAQ, per germline. The CDR3 totals 14 residues. This CDR3 is CASSLEADNQPQHF. The CDR3, as DNA: TGTGCCAGCAGCTTAGAGGCGGATAATCAGCCCCAGCATTTT.

Only a few counts were recorded for this clone. This sequence joins TRBV23-1 and TRBJ2-6, with D unclear. TRBV23-1 qualifies as an ORF whose function is uncertain. The CDR3 totals 19 residues. The ends were cut back, 5 bases at V and 0 bases at J, with 20 bases in the middle. The CDR3 is CASSSTVPQLSSGANVLTF. CDR3 bases: TGCGCCAGCAGTTCTACCGTTCCCCAATTAAGCTCTGGGGCCAACGTCCTGACTTTC.

The chain carries TRBV25-1 and TRBJ2-5; no clear D. The CDR3 is 14 amino acids. Between the trimmed V and J ends, which lost 1 base and 4 bases, there was a span of 10 bases. Germline V lookup: CDR1 MGHDK, CDR2 SYGVNS. DNA of the CDR3: TGTGCCAGCAGTGAATTGAACCAACTAGAGACCCAGTACTTC. Translating it yields CASSELNQLETQYF.

This chain connects TRBV5-1 to TRBJ1-1; 10 bases agree with TRBD1. The germline gives CDR1 SGHRS, CDR2 YFSETQ. V shed 2 bases, J shed 1 base, and the junction held 5 bases outside the gene matches. The CDR3 is 16 residues long. CDR3 sequence (DNA): TGCGCCAGCAGCTTCGACAGGGGGCTAAGGAACACTGAAGCTTTCTTT. Translated: CASSFDRGLRNTEAFF. Full variable domain (outside the CDR3, taken from reference TRBV5-1 and TRBJ1-1): KAGVTQTPRYLIKTRGQQVTLSCSPISGHRSVSWYQQTPGQGLQFLFEYFSETQRNKGNFPGRFSGRQFSNSRSEMNVSTLELGDSALYLCASSFDRGLRNTEAFFGQGTRLTVV.

The chain couples TRBV29-1 to TRBJ2-3; possible D gene TRBD2, 5 bases. Per germline, CDR1 SQVTM and CDR2 ANQGSEA. Trimming took off 4 bases at V and 2 bases at J, with 10 bases between the two ends. The CDR3 covers 13 residues. CDR3 amino acids: CSVGAGTTDTQYF. CDR3 coding DNA: TGCAGCGTTGGGGCGGGCACCACAGATACGCAGTATTTT.

This clone occurred a few times. In DNA form, the CDR3 reads TGTGCCAGCGGGGACAGGGCGGATACGCAGTATTTT. It codes for CASGDRADTQYF. This chain links TRBV7-2 with TRBJ2-3, with 9 bases lining up with TRBD1. After removal of 8 bases from V and 6 bases from J, the junction contained 3 bases not matched to a gene. The length of the CDR3 is 12 residues. From germline, CDR1 is SGHTA and CDR2 FQGNSA.

The chain links TRBV4-3 to TRBJ2-1; unclear D gene. Germline CDR1 and CDR2: LGHNA and YSLEER. The CDR3 is made up of 16 amino acids. The V gene lost 0 bases and the J gene lost 7 bases, with 16 bases spanning the gap. CDR3 sequence (DNA): TGCGCCAGCAGCCAAGACGGGCAGGTCCCGGCGAATGAGCAGTTCTTC. Encoded protein: CASSQDGQVPANEQFF.

The rearrangement joins TRBV5-6 to TRBJ2-2, with D tentatively TRBD2 (6 bases). V was cut by 3 bases and J by 3 bases, with 12 bases left in between. The length of the CDR3 is 15 residues. Germline V gene data show CDR1 as SGHDT and CDR2 as YYEEEE. CDR3 protein: CASSWGGTHTGELFF. Here the CDR3 DNA reads TGTGCCAGCAGCTGGGGCGGGACTCACACCGGGGAGCTGTTTTTT.

The chain combines TRBV7-9 with TRBJ1-1, with D possibly matching TRBD1 (5 bases). Germline V lookup: CDR1 SEHNR, CDR2 FQNEAQ (reference sequence). This CDR3 has 12 amino acids. V gave up 2 bases and J gave up 7 bases, with 8 bases separating them. CDR3 loop: CASSLQGVEAFF. The CDR3 coding sequence is TGTGCCAGCAGCTTACAGGGAGTTGAAGCTTTCTTT.